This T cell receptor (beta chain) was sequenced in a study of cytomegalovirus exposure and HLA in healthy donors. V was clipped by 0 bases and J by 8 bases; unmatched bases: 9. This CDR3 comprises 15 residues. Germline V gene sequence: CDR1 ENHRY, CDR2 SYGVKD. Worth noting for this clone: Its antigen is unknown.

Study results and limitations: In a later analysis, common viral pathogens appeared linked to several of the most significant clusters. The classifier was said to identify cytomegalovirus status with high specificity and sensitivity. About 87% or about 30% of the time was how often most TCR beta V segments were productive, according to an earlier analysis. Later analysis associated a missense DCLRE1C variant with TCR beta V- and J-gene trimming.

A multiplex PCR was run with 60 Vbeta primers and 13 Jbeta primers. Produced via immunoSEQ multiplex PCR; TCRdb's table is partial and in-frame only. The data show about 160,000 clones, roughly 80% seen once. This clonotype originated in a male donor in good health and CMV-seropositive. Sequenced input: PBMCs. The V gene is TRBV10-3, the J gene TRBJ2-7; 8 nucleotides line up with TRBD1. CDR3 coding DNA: TGTGCCATCAGTGAGTCGGACAGGGACACGGTCCAGCAGTACTTC. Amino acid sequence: CAISESDRDTVQQYF.